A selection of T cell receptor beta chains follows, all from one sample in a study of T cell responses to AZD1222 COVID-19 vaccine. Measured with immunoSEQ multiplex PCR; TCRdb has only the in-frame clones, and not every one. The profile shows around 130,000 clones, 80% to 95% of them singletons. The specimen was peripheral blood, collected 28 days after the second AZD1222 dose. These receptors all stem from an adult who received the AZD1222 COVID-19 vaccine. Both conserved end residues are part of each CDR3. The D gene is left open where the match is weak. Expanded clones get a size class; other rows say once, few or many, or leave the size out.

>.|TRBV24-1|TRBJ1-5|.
TGTGCCACCAGTGATTCTTACAATCGTCAGCCCCAGCATTTT
CATSDSYNRQPQHF
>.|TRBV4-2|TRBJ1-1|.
TGTGCCAGCAGCCTGGGCGAAGGGACTGAAGCTTTCTTT
CASSLGEGTEAFF
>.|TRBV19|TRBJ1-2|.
TGTGCCAGTAGTTCCCTCCCTCAGGGAAACTATGGCTACACCTTC
CASSSLPQGNYGYTF
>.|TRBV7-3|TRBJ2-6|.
TGTGCCAGCAGCACCCCGGGACTCTCTGGGGCCAACGTCCTGACTTTC
CASSTPGLSGANVLTF
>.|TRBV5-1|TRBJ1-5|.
TGCGCCAGCAGCTTGGAGGGCAGCTATAGCAATCAGCCCCAGCATTTT
CASSLEGSYSNQPQHF
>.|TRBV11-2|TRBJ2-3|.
TGTGCCAGCAGCCTGCCGGGACCCGGATCAGATACGCAGTATTTT
CASSLPGPGSDTQYF
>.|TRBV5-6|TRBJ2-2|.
TGTGCCAGCAGCTCCGGGATTTCCACCGGGGAGCTGTTTTTT
CASSSGISTGELFF
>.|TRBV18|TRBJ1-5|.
TGTGCCAGCTCACCACTTACAGAAAATCAGCCCCAGCATTTT
CASSPLTENQPQHF
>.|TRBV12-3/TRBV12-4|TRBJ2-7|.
TGTGCCAGCAGTTTGGTCCACTACGAGCAGTACTTC
CASSLVHYEQYF
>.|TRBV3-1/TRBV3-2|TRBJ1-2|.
TGTGCCAGCAGCCAGTGGGGCAGAGATGGCTACACCTTC
CASSQWGRDGYTF
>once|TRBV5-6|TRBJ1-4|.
TGTGCCAGCAGCTCATGGGGGGACACTAATGAAAAACTGTTTTTT
CASSSWGDTNEKLFF
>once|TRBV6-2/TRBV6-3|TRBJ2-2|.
TGTGCCAGCAGTTTGACAGGTTATACTGGGGAGCTGTTTTTT
CASSLTGYTGELFF
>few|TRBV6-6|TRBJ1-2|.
TGTGCCAGCAGTTACGGGGAGGTCTCCTATGGCTACACCTTC
CASSYGEVSYGYTF
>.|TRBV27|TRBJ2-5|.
TGTGCCAGCAGGCAGTACCAAGAGACCCAGTACTTC
CASRQYQETQYF
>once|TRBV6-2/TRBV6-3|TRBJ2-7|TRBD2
TGTGCCAGCAGTTTAACAAGCGGGAGGGCGAAAGAGCAGTACTTC
CASSLTSGRAKEQYF
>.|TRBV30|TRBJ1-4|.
TGTGCCCGAGGAGCTAGCGGGGCCTTTACTAATGAAAAACTGTTTTTT
CARGASGAFTNEKLFF
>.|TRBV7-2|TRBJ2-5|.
TGTGCCAGCAGCTTCGCCGGGGAAGAGACCCAGTACTTC
CASSFAGEETQYF
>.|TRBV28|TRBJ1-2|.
TGTGCCAGCAGTTCTAGCCCGCTTAACTATGGCTACACCTTC
CASSSSPLNYGYTF
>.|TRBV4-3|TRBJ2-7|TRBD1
TGCGCCAGCAGCCAAGAAAAGACAGGGTACTACGAGCAGTACTTC
CASSQEKTGYYEQYF
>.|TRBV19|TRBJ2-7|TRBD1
TGTGCCAGTAGTTCGGGGACAGCTTCCTACGAGCAGTACTTC
CASSSGTASYEQYF
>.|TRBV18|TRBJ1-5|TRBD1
TGTGCCAGCTCACCGGGACAGGGGACGGGTCAGCCCCAGCATTTT
CASSPGQGTGQPQHF
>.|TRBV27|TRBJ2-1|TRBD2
TGTGCCAGCAGAAGGGACAGGATGACTAGCGGGAACAATGAGCAGTTCTTC
CASRRDRMTSGNNEQFF
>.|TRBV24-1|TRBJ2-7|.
TGTGCCACCAGTCGGTCAGGGGGGCACGAGCAGTACTTC
CATSRSGGHEQYF
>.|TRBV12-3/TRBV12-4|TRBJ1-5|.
TGTGCCAGCAGCCCGCTCGGTCAGCCCCAGCATTTT
CASSPLGQPQHF
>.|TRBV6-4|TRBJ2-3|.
TGTGCCAGCAGTGAAGGTAGCGGAAGCACAGATACGCAGTATTTT
CASSEGSGSTDTQYF
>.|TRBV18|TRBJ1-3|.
TGTGCCAGCTCACCCCAATTCCGGGGAAACTCTGGAAACACCATATATTTT
CASSPQFRGNSGNTIYF
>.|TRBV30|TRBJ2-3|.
TGTGCCTGGACGTACGGGTACACAGATACGCAGTATTTT
CAWTYGYTDTQYF
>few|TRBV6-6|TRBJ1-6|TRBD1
TGTGCCAGCAGTTACGGGGCAGGGGGTCAAGATTCACCCCTCCACTTT
CASSYGAGGQDSPLHF
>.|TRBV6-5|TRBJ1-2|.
TGTGCCAGCAGAACGGGGCAGCTCAACTATGGCTACACCTTC
CASRTGQLNYGYTF
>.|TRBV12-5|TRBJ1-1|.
TGTGCTAGTGGTTTGGTACAGGGTGAAGCTTTCTTT
CASGLVQGEAFF
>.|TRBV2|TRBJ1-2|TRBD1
TGTGCCAGCAGCCAAGACAGGGGCCGTTATGGCTACACCTTC
CASSQDRGRYGYTF
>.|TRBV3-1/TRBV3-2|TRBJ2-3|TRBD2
TGTGCCAGCGGACTCGAGACTAGCGGGAGGAGTAATACGCAGTATTTT
CASGLETSGRSNTQYF
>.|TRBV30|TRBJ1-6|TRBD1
TGTGCCGGTAGGACAGGGGGTTCTAGCTCCTATAATTCACCCCTCCACTTT
CAGRTGGSSSYNSPLHF
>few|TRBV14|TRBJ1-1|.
TGTGCCAGCAGCCAAGTACTGGCGGCGGGTGAAGCTTTCTTT
CASSQVLAAGEAFF
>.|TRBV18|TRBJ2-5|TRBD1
TGTGCCAGCTCACCACTGCAGGGGGCTTCCCAAGAGACCCAGTACTTC
CASSPLQGASQETQYF
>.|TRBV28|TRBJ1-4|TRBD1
TGTGCCAGCAGTTCCGGACAGGGGGCATGGGAAAAACTGTTTTTT
CASSSGQGAWEKLFF
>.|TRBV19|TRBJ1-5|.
TGTGCCAGTAGTATAGATGCAGGGACGGGTCAGCCCCAGCATTTT
CASSIDAGTGQPQHF
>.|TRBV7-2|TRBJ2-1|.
TGTGCCAGCAGCTTTACTAGCCGCAATGAGCAGTTCTTC
CASSFTSRNEQFF
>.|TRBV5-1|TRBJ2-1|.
TGCGCCAGCAGCTTTACGGCAGGGGGAGCGGGAACGCAGTTCTTC
CASSFTAGGAGTQFF
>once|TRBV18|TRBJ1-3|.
TGTGCCAGCTCTTCGGGAGGGGCGAGCTCTGGAAACACCATATATTTT
CASSSGGASSGNTIYF